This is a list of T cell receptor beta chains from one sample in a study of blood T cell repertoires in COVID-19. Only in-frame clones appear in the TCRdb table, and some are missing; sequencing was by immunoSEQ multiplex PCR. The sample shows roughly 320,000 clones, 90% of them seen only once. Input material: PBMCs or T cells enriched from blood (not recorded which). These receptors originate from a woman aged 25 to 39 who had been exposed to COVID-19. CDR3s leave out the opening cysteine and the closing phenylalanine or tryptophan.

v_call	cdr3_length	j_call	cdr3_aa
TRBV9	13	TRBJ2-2	ASSPGTGGNGELF
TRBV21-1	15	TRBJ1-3	ASSKGGQGPSGNTIY
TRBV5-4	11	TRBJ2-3	ASSLGRTDTQY
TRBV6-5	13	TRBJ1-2	ASSPAPGQGHGYT
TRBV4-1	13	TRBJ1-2	ASSQDLGGGYGYT
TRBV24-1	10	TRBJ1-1	ATSDYGTEAF
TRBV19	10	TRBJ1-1	AVDSPYTEAF
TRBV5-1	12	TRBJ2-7	ASSDLRGAYEQY
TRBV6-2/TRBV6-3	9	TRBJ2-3	ASSYYSFSY
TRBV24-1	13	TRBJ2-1	ATSGRGPGGNEQF
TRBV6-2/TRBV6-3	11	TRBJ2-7	ASSYAGPYEQY
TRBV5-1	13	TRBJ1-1	ASSLMTGLNTEAF
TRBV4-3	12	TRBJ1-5	ASSHRVSNQPQH
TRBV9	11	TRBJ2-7	ASSSGQGYEQY
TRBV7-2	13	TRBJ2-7	ASSLAGGTSYEQY
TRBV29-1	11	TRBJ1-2	SVEVRANYGYT
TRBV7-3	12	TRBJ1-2	ASSLTPTDYGYT
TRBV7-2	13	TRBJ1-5	ASSPTGIGNQPQH
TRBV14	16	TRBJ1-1	ASSQFRSIKGGDTEAF
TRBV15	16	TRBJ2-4	ATSRVRTSEGGWGIQY
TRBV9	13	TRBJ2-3	ASSVGPLSTDTQY
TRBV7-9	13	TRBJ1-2	ASSSIDSSSHGYT
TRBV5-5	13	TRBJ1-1	ASSFPDRVNTEAF
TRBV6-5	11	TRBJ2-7	ASSYGSDYEQY
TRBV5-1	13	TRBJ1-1	ASSPGQGRNTEAF
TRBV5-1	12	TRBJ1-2	ASSLDPTNYGYT
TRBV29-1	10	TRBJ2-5	SDLRGSETQY
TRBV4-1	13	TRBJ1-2	ASSNWDNSNYGYT
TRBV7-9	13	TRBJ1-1	ASSLMGTGGTEAF
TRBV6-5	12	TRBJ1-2	ASSSGTGYRGYT
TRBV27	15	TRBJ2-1	ASSSRQGSRSYNEQF
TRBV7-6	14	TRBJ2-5	ASRLGGGPAEETQY
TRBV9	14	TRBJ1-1	ASSATLQALNTEAF
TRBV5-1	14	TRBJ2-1	ASSPGWGGGYNEQF
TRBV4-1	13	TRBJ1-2	ASSLGQETNYGYT
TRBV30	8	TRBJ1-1	AWSRTEAF
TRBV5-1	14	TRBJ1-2	ASSEGQGQSAYGYT
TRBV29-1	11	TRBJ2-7	SVAGTGYDEQY
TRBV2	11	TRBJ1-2	ASSPRRVDGYT
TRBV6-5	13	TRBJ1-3	ASRTQGSPGNTIY
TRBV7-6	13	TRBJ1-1	ASSLAGQGRTEAF
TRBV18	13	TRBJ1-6	ASSPSQGGGSPLH
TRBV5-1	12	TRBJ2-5	ASSLDRVQETQY